This TCR beta chain was obtained from a study of blood T cells in healthy people across ages. The authors ran a second PCR of about 7 to 12 cycles using a sample-barcoded 5' primer and a J-beta primer mix. TCRdb redid the calling of the 5' RACE reads with MiXCR, one entry per CDR3 protein. The sample contains about 680,000 distinct CDR3 sequences, roughly 50% of which appear only once. The CDR3 totals 15 residues. Germline CDR1 and CDR2: SGHAT and FQNNGV. Trimming took off 2 bases at V and 4 bases at J, with 14 bases between the two ends. Sequencing was done on a sample of blood. The clonotype comes from a woman aged 55 to 70 in good health. The chain recombines TRBV11-2 with TRBJ2-5, with a weak D call TRBD2 (5 bases). The CDR3 spells CASSLPRAEGETQYF. CDR3 sequence (DNA): TGTGCCAGCAGCTTACCCCGAGCGGAAGGAGAGACCCAGTACTTC.